This T cell receptor (beta chain) was sequenced during a study of T cell repertoires in cytomegalovirus infection. In the study overall: The public TCR beta signatures pointed to both CMV infection and matching HLA type. Study observations and caveats: HLA-C-restricted CMV clonotypes gave the most frequent clonotype in two of eight donors.

This CDR3 is 16 amino acids long. Germline V gene data show CDR1 as DFQATT and CDR2 as SNEGSKA (reference sequence). Trimming took off 2 bases at V and 4 bases at J, with 18 bases between the two ends. TCRdb recomputed calls from the reads with MiXCR, one row per CDR3 protein. The data show roughly 990,000 distinct CDR3 sequences, roughly 31% seen once. Comments on this clonotype: The antigen remains unidentified.

The starting material was cultured CD8+ T cells from PBMCs, obtained from culture after CMV antigen stimulation. This TCR was recovered from a human donor in good health (CMV status not recorded). Some clones in this sample may be carry-over from other donors' samples. J is TRBJ1-3 and V is TRBV20-1; tentatively, D is TRBD1 (6 bases). The CDR3 here is CSARSTGSVGGNTIYF. CDR3 sequence (DNA): TGCAGTGCTAGATCTACAGGGTCAGTGGGGGGAAACACCATATATTTT.